This TCR beta chain was identified in a study of blood T cell repertoires in COVID-19 (dated by TCRdb to 2018 to 2021). For the study in its entirety: Collaborator samples came from the United States, Italy and Spain and covered acute and convalescent phases of COVID-19. Samples came from the ongoing ImmuneRACE study (first 160 participants) plus 1,254 subjects from 6 global collaborators. The prospective study material was composed of cDNA or gDNA derived from T cells, B-cell-depleted T cells, or PBMCs. Deeply sampled blood TCRbeta repertoires from subjects exposed to, actively infected with, or recovered from COVID-19 were included in the dataset. Where HLA class I and class II types were available, the types were taken from metadata supplied by the sample provider, not from assay-based typing. A de-identified subject ID, COVID-19 status, age in years and sex were almost always included in the sample metadata. The repertoires were released in a freely available public database intended as a resource for research on the immune response to SARS-CoV-2. General conclusions and limits of the study: How much clinical and demographic metadata was included differed by source and by participant, and the metadata was provided uncurated.

Points on this clone: Its antigen is still unknown. Base qualities are not provided; no much larger clone lies one nucleotide away.

TCRbeta CDR3 regions were amplified from genomic DNA by means of the immunoSEQ Assay, a bias-controlled multiplex PCR. On the authors' methods: Within the assay, amplification of reference gene primers was used to estimate how many nucleated cells each sample contained. To quantify the absolute abundance of each unique TCRbeta CDR3 rearrangement, sequence reads were collapsed and filtered. For each sample, productive Simpson clonality was calculated as the square root of Simpson's diversity index over productive rearrangements. Drawn from immuneACCESS, this table holds only the in-frame rearrangements with V and J called that TCRdb kept. Clones are partly lost; checked studies trace under half to an unresolved V gene and leave the rest unexplained. The V and J calls and clone size come from that table; D and trimming were worked out from the DNA. This sample has roughly 150,000 clones in its table, and 82% of those were observed once. Roughly 4% of the sample comes from the top ten.

Collaborating institutions collected whole blood in K2EDTA tubes following their own protocols. Collaborator samples were shipped for TCRbeta analysis as frozen whole blood, isolated PBMCs, or DNA extracted from either sample type. Cut back by 3 bases and 6 bases, the V and J ends lie 20 bases apart. Reading the germline V gene (reference sequence) gives CDR1 LGHDT and CDR2 YNNKEL. The CDR3 measures 16 amino acids from cysteine to phenylalanine. The DNA shown is the 48-base CDR3, in frame from base 1. The receptor was isolated from a woman aged 80 or over with acute or convalescent COVID-19. The sample taken for sequencing was peripheral blood. The V and J genes are TRBV3-1 (or the pseudogene TRBV3-2) and TRBJ1-2, with no confident D gene call. The DNA reads TGTGCCAGCAGCCATCACGACCGTAGCCTAGGCGATGGCTACACCTTC. Translation gives CASSHHDRSLGDGYTF.